The 3 T cell receptor beta chains reported below all come from one sample, sequenced in a study of blood T cell repertoires in COVID-19. The table came from immunoSEQ multiplex PCR; TCRdb's copy has only in-frame clones and leaves some out. The data hold about 380,000 clones, with around 85% observed a single time. Input material: peripheral blood. Receptors were obtained from a woman under 30 with acute or convalescent COVID-19.

The chain links TRBV18 to TRBJ2-1; TRBD2 matches at 8 bases. Germline trimming cut 3 bases from V and 2 bases from J; bases unmatched to any gene: 3. This CDR3 comprises 15 residues. Germline V gene sequence: CDR1 KGHSH, CDR2 LQKENI. CDR3 nucleotide sequence: TGTGCCAGCTCACCCGTAGCGGGGACCTACAATGAGCAGTTCTTC. Its protein product is CASSPVAGTYNEQFF.

The chain joins TRBV9 to TRBJ2-3, with a weak D call TRBD1 (6 bases). This CDR3 is built from 17 residues. Trimming cost V 5 bases and J 2 bases, with 21 bases left between them. Germline CDR1 reads SGDLS; CDR2 reads YYNGEE. The chain's CDR3 is CASSQGKGSYATDTQYF. The CDR3 DNA reads TGTGCCAGCAGTCAGGGGAAGGGGTCGTACGCCACAGATACGCAGTATTTT. Full variable domain (rest looked up from reference TRBV9 and TRBJ2-3): DSGVTQTPKHLITATGQRVTLRCSPRSGDLSVYWYQQSLDQGLQFLIQYYNGEERAKGNILERFSAQQFPDLHSELNLSSLELGDSALYFCASSQGKGSYATDTQYFGPGTRLTVL.

CDR3 in DNA: TGTGCCAGTAGTAGGGCAGACCTAGCCAAAAACATTCAGTACTTC. Amino acid sequence: CASSRADLAKNIQYF. The J gene is TRBJ2-4, the V gene TRBV19, with unresolved D. CDR1 is LNHDA, CDR2 SQIVND, per germline (reference sequence). The ends were cut back, 4 bases at V and 0 bases at J, with 10 bases in the middle. CDR3 size: 15 residues.